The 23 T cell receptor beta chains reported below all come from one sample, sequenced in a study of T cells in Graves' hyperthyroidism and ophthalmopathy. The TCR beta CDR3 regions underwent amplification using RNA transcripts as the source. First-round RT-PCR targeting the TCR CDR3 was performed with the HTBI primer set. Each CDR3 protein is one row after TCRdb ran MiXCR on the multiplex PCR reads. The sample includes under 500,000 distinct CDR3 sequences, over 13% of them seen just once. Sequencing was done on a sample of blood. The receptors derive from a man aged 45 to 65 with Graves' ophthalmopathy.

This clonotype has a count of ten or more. The CDR3 DNA follows: TGTGCCAGCAGCCCCGGGACAGGGGCCTACAATGAGCAGTTCTTC. Protein sequence: CASSPGTGAYNEQFF. The rearrangement joins TRBV11-2 to TRBJ2-1, with 10 bases lining up with TRBD1. Germline CDR1 and CDR2: SGHAT and FQNNGV. Trimming cost V 5 bases and J 2 bases; bases outside gene matches: 3. CDR3 size: 15 residues.

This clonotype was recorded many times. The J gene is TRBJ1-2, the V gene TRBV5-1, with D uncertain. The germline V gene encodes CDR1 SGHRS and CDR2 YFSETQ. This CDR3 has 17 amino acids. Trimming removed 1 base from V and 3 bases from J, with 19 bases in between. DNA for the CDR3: TGCGCCAGCAGCTTGAGTCTGTTGCCCAACAAGGACTATGGCTACACCTTC. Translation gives CASSLSLLPNKDYGYTF.

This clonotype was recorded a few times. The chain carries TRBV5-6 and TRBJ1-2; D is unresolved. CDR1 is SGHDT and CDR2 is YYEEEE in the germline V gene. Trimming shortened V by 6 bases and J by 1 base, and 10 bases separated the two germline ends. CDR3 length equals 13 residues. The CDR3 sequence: CASTSGFNYGYTF. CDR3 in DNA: TGTGCCAGCACCTCCGGGTTTAACTATGGCTACACCTTC.

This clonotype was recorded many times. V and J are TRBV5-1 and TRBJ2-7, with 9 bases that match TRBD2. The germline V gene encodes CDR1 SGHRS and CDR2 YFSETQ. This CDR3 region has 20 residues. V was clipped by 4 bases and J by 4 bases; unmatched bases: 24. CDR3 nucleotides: TGCGCCAGCAGCGACGGGGGTTTTCTAGGGAGAGTAGCGGGAGTATACGAGCAGTACTTC. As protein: CASSDGGFLGRVAGVYEQYF. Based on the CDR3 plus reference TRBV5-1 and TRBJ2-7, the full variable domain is KAGVTQTPRYLIKTRGQQVTLSCSPISGHRSVSWYQQTPGQGLQFLFEYFSETQRNKGNFPGRFSGRQFSNSRSEMNVSTLELGDSALYLCASSDGGFLGRVAGVYEQYFGPGTRLTVT.

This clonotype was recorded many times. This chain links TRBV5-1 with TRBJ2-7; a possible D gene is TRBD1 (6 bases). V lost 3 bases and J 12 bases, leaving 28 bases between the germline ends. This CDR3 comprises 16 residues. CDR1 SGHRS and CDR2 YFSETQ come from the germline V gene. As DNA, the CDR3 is TGCGCCAGCAGCTACACCCGGGACACCGGAAAAATTTGGCTGTACTTC. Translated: CASSYTRDTGKIWLYF.

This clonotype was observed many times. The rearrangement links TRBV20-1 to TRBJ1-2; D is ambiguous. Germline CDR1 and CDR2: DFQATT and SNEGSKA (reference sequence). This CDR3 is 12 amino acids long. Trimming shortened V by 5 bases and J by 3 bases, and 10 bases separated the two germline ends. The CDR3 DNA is TGCAGTGCTGCGGACGGTGACTATGGCTACACCTTC. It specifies CSAADGDYGYTF.

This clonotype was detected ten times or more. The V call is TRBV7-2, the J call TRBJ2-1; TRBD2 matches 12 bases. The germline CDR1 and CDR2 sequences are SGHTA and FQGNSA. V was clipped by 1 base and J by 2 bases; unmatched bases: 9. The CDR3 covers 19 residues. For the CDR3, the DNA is TGTGCCAGCAGCTTAGACCCGAGACTAGCGGGGGAAGCCTACAATGAGCAGTTCTTC. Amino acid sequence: CASSLDPRLAGEAYNEQFF. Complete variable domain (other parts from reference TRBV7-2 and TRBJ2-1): GAGVSQSPSNKVTEKGKDVELRCDPISGHTALYWYRQSLGQGLEFLIYFQGNSAPDKSGLPSDRFSAERTGGSVSTLTIQRTQQEDSAVYLCASSLDPRLAGEAYNEQFFGPGTRLTVL.

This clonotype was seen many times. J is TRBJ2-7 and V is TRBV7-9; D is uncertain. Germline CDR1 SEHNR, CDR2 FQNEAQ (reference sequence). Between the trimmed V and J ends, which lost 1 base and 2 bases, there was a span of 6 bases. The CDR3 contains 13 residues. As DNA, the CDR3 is TGTGCCAGCAGCTTAGACCCAACCTACGAGCAGTACTTC. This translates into CASSLDPTYEQYF.

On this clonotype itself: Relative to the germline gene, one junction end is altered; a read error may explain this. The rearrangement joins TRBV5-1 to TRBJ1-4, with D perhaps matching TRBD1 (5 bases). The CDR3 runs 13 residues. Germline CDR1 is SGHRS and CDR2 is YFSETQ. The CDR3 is CVSSPGLAGKLFF. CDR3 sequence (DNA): TGCGTCAGCAGCCCCGGACTCGCAGGGAAACTGTTTTTT.

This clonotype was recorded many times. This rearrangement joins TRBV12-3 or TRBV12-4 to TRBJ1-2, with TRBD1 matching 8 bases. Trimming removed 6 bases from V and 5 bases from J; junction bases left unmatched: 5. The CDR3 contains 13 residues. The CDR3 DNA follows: TGTGCCAGCAGGGGGACAGGTTTTTATGGCTACACCTTC. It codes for CASRGTGFYGYTF.

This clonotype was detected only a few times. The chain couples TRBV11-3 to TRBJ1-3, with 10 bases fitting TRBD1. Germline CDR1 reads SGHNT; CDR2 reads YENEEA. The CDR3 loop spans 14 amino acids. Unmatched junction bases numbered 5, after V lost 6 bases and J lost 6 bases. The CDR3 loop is CASSLGQGINTIYF. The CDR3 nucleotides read TGTGCCAGCAGTTTGGGACAGGGGATAAACACCATATATTTT. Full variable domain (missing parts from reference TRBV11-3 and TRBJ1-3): EAGVVQSPRYKIIEKKQPVAFWCNPISGHNTLYWYLQNLGQGPELLIRYENEEAVDDSQLPKDRFSAERLKGVDSTLKIQPAELGDSAVYLCASSLGQGINTIYFGEGSWLTVV.

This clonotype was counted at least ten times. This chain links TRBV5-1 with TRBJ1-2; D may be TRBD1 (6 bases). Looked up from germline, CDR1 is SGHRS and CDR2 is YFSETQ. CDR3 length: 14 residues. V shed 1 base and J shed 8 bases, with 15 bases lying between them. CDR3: CASSLPNREDGYTF. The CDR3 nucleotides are TGCGCCAGCAGCTTGCCAAACAGGGAGGACGGCTACACCTTC. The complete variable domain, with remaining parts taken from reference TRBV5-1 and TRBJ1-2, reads KAGVTQTPRYLIKTRGQQVTLSCSPISGHRSVSWYQQTPGQGLQFLFEYFSETQRNKGNFPGRFSGRQFSNSRSEMNVSTLELGDSALYLCASSLPNREDGYTFGSGTRLTVV.

The CDR3 is CASHEWTGEETQYF. The CDR3 region has the DNA TGCGCCAGCCATGAATGGACAGGGGAAGAGACCCAGTACTTC. The chain couples TRBV5-1 to TRBJ2-5; 9 nucleotides match TRBD1. Germline V gives CDR1 SGHRS, CDR2 YFSETQ. V shed 7 bases, J shed 3 bases, and the junction held 7 bases outside the gene matches. The CDR3 spans 14 residues.

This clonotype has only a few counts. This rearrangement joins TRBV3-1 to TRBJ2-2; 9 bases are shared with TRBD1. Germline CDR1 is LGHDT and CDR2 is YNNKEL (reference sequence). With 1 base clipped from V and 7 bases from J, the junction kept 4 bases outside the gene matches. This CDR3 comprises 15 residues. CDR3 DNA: TGTGCCAGCAGCCAAGCACAGGGGGCGGGCGGGGAGCTGTTTTTT. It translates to CASSQAQGAGGELFF.

This CDR3 reads CASGPPPGQREQYF. The CDR3 nucleotides are TGTGCTAGTGGGCCCCCCCCGGGACAGCGCGAGCAGTACTTC. The chain couples TRBV12-5 to TRBJ2-7; 7 positions agree with TRBD1. The CDR3 covers 14 residues. With 6 bases clipped from V and 6 bases from J, the junction kept 11 bases outside the gene matches. Germline V lookup: CDR1 LGHNT, CDR2 FRNRAP.

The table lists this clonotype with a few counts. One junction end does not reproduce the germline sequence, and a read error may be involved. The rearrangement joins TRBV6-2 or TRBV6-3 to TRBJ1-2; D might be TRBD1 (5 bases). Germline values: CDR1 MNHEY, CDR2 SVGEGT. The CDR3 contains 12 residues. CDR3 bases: TGTGCCAGCTCGGGACCGTACTATAGCTACACCTTC. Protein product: CASSGPYYSYTF.

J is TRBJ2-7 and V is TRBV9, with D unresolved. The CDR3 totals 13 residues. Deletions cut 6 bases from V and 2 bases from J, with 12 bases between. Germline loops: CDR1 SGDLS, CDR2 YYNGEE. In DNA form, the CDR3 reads TGTGCCAGCAACAAAAATGGGGCCTACGAGCAGTACTTC. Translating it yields CASNKNGAYEQYF. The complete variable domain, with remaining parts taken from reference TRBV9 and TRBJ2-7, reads DSGVTQTPKHLITATGQRVTLRCSPRSGDLSVYWYQQSLDQGLQFLIQYYNGEERAKGNILERFSAQQFPDLHSELNLSSLELGDSALYFCASNKNGAYEQYFGPGTRLTVT.

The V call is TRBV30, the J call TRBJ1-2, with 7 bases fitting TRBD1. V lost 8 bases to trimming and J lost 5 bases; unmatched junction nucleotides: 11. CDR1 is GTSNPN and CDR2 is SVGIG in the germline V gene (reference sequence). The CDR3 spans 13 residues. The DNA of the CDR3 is TGTGCCGGTACAGGGGATGTATGGTATGGCTACACCTTC. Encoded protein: CAGTGDVWYGYTF.

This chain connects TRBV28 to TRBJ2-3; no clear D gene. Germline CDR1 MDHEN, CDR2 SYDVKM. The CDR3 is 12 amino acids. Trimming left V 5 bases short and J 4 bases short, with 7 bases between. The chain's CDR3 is CASSTTPDTQYF. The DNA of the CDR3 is TGTGCCAGCAGTACCACCCCAGATACGCAGTATTTT. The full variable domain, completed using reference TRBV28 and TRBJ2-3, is DVKVTQSSRYLVKRTGEKVFLECVQDMDHENMFWYRQDPGLGLRLIYFSYDVKMKEKGDIPEGYSVSREKKERFSLILESASTNQTSMYLCASSTTPDTQYFGPGTRLTVL.

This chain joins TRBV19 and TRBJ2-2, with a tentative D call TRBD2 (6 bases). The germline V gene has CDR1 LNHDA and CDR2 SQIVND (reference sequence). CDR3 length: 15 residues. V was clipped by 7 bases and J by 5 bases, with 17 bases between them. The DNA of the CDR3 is TGTGCCAGTACGCGAGACGGGGGTATAACCGGGGAGCTGTTTTTT. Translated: CASTRDGGITGELFF.

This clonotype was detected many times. The CDR3 nucleotides are TGTGCCAGCAGTCCCACTAGCGGCCTGCTAATTAGCACAGATACGCAGTATTTT. It specifies CASSPTSGLLISTDTQYF. V usage is TRBV27 and J usage is TRBJ2-3; 8 bases map to TRBD2. CDR3 size: 18 residues. Trimming at V came to 5 bases and at J to 0 bases, leaving 13 bases not matched to a gene. The germline CDR1 and CDR2 sequences are MNHEY and SMNVEV (reference sequence).

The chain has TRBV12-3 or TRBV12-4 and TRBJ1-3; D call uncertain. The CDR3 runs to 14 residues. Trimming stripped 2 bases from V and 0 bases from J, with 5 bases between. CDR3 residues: CASSLMASGNTIYF. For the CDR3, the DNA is TGTGCCAGCAGTTTAATGGCCTCTGGAAACACCATATATTTT.

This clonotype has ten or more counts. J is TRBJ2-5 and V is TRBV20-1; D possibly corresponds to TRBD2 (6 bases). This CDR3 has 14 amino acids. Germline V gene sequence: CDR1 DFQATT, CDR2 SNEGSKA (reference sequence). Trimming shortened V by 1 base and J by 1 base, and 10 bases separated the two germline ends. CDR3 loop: CSARGGTSQETQYF. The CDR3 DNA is TGCAGTGCTAGAGGTGGGACTTCCCAAGAGACCCAGTACTTC.